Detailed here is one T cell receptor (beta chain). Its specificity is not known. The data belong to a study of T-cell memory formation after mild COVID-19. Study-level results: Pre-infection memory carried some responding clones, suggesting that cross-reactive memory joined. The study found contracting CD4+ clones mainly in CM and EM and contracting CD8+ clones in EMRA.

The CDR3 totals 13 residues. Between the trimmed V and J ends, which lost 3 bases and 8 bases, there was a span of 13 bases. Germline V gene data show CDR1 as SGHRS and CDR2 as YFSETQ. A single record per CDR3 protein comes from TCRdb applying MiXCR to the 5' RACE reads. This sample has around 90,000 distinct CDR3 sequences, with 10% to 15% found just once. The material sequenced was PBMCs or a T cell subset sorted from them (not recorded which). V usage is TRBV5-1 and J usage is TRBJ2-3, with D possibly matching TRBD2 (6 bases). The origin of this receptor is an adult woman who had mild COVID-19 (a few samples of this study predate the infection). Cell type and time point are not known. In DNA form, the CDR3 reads TGCGCCAGCAGCTCGCTACAGGAGGGTACGCAGTATTTT. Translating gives CASSSLQEGTQYF.